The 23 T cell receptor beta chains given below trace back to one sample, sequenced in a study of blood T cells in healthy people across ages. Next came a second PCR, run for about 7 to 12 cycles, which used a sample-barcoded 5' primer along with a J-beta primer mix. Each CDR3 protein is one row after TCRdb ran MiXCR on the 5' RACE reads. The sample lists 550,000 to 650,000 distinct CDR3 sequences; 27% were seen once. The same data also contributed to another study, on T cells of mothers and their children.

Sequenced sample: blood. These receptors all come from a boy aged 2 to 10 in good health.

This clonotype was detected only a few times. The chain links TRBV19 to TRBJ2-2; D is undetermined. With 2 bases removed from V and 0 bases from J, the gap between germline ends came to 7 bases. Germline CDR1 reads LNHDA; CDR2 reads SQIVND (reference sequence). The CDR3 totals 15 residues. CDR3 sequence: CASSIQFANTGELFF. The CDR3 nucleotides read TGTGCCAGTAGTATACAGTTCGCGAACACCGGGGAGCTGTTTTTT.

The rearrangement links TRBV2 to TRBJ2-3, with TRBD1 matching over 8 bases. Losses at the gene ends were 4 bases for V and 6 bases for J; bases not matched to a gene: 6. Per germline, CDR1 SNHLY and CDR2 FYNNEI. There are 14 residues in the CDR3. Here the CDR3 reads CASSGTGSHDTQYF. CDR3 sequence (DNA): TGTGCCAGCAGTGGGACAGGGTCCCACGATACGCAGTATTTT.

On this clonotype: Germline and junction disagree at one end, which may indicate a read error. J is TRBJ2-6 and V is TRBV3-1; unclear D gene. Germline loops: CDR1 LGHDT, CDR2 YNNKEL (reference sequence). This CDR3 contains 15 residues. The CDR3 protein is CASSSTVSGANVLTF. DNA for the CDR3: TGCGCCAGCAGTTCAACAGTCTCTGGGGCCAACGTCCTGACTTTC.

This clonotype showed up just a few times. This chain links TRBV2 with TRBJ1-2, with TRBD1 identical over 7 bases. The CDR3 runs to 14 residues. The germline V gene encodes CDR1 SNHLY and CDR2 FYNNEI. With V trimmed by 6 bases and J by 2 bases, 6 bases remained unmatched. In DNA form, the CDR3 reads TGTGCCAGCAGCCTTGGACAGGTGAACTATGGCTACACCTTC. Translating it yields CASSLGQVNYGYTF.

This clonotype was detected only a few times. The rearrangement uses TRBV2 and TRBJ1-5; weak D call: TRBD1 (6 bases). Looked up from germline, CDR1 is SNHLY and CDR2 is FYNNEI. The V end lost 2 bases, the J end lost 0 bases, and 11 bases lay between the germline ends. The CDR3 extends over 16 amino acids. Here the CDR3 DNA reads TGTGCCAGCAGTGAATGGACAGAACATAGCAATCAGCCCCAGCATTTT. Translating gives CASSEWTEHSNQPQHF.

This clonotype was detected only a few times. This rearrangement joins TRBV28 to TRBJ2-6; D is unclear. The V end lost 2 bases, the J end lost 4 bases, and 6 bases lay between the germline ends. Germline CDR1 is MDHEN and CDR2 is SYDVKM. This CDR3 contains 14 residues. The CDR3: CASSLMRGANVLTF. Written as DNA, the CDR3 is TGTGCCAGCAGTTTAATGCGCGGGGCCAACGTCCTGACTTTC.

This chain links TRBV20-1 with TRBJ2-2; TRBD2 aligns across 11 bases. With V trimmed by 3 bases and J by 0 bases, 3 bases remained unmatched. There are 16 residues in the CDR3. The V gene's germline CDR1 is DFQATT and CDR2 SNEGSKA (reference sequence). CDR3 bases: TGCAGTGCTAGTGGGACTAGCGGTTCGAACACCGGGGAGCTGTTTTTT. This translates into CSASGTSGSNTGELFF.

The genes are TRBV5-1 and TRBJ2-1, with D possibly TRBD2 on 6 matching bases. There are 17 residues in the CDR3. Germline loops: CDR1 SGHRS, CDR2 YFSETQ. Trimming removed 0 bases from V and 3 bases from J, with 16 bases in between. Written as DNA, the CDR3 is TGCGCCAGCAGCTTGGGTCCTTTACTAGCCCACTACAATGAGCAGTTCTTC. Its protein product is CASSLGPLLAHYNEQFF.

The CDR3: CAWGRGDTQYF. DNA for the CDR3: TGTGCCTGGGGACGGGGAGATACGCAGTATTTT. The rearrangement joins TRBV30 to TRBJ2-3, with D possibly TRBD2 on 5 matching bases. Germline CDR1 reads GTSNPN; CDR2 reads SVGIG (reference sequence). The V end lost 5 bases, the J end lost 5 bases, and 8 bases lay between the germline ends. The CDR3 length is 11 residues.

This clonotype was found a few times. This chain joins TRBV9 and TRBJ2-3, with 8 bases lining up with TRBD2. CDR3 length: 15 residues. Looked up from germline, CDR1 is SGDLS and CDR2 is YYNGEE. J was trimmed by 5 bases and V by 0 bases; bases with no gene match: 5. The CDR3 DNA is TGTGCCAGCAGCGTAGGCGGGGGGCGCATAGATACGCAGTATTTT. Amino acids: CASSVGGGRIDTQYF.

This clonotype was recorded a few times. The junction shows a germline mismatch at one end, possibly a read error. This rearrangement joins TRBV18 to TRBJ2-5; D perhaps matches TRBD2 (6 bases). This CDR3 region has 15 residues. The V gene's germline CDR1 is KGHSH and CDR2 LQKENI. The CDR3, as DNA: TGTGCCGGCTCCCTCGCAGGAGGGGTCCAAGAGACCCAGTACTTC. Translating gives CAGSLAGGVQETQYF.

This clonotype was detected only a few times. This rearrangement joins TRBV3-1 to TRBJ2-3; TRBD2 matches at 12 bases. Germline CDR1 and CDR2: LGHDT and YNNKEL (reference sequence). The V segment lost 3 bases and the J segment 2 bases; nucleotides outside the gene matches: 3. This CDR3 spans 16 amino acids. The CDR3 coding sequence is TGTGCCAGCAGCCACAGACTAGCGGGGGTCACAGATACGCAGTATTTT. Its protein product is CASSHRLAGVTDTQYF.

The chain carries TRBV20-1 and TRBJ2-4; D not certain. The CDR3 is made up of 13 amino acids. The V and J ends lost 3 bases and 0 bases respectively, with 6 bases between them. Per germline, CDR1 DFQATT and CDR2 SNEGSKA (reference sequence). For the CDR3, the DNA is TGCAGTGCTAGTCAGCTAGCCAAAAACATTCAGTACTTC. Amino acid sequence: CSASQLAKNIQYF.

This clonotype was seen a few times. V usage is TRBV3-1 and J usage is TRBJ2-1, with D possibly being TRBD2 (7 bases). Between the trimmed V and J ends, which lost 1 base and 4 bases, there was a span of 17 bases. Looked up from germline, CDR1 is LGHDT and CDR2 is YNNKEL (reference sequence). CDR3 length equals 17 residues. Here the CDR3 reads CASSQASGAGVYNEQFF. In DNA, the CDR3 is TGTGCCAGCAGCCAAGCGTCAGGGGCGGGGGTGTACAATGAGCAGTTCTTC.

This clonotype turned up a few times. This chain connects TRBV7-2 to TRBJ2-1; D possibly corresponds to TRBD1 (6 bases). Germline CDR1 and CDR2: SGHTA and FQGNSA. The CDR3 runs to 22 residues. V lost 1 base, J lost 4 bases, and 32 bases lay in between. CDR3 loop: CASSLVYPLTGDEGWMYNEQFF. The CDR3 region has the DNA TGTGCCAGCAGCTTAGTTTATCCCCTGACAGGCGATGAGGGATGGATGTACAATGAGCAGTTCTTC. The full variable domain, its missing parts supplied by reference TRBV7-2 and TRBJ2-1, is GAGVSQSPSNKVTEKGKDVELRCDPISGHTALYWYRQSLGQGLEFLIYFQGNSAPDKSGLPSDRFSAERTGGSVSTLTIQRTQQEDSAVYLCASSLVYPLTGDEGWMYNEQFFGPGTRLTVL.

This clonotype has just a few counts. CDR3 nucleotide sequence: TGCAGCGTTGTAGGGGTGCTAGCCAAAAACATTCAGTACTTC. Its protein is CSVVGVLAKNIQYF. J is TRBJ2-4 and V is TRBV29-1, with a possible D match to TRBD1 (5 bases). The CDR3 has 14 residues. V lost 4 bases, J lost 0 bases, and 10 bases lay in between. Germline CDR1 and CDR2: SQVTM and ANQGSEA.

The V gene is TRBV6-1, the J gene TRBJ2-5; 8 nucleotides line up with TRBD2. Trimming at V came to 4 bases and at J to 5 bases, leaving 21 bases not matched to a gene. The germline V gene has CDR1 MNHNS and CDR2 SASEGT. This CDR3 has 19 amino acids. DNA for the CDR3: TGTGCCAGCAGTGCCCCTTGGGGGTTACCGGGACTAGTATCGGAGACCCAGTACTTC. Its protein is CASSAPWGLPGLVSETQYF.

CDR3 loop: CSAQNEKLFF. For the CDR3, the DNA is TGCAGCGCCCAAAATGAAAAACTGTTTTTT. This sequence joins TRBV29-1 and TRBJ1-4; no clear D gene. Deletions cut 7 bases from V and 5 bases from J, with 5 bases between. Germline CDR1 reads SQVTM; CDR2 reads ANQGSEA. This CDR3 is built from 10 residues.

CDR3: CASSSRDRNTGELFF. The CDR3, as DNA: TGTGCCAGCAGCTCCCGGGACAGAAACACCGGGGAGCTGTTTTTT. The chain is built from TRBV11-3 and TRBJ2-2; 7 bases agree with TRBD1. The ends lost 4 bases at V and 2 bases at J; junction bases unmatched: 4. The germline V gene has CDR1 SGHNT and CDR2 YENEEA. CDR3 size: 15 residues.

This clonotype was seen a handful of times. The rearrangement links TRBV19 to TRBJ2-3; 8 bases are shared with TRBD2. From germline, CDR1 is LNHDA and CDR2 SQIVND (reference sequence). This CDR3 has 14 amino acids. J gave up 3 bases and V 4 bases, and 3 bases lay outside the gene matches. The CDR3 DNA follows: TGTGCCAGTAGTACAAGCGGGAGAACAGATACGCAGTATTTT. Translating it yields CASSTSGRTDTQYF. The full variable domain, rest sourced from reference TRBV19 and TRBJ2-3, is DGGITQSPKYLFRKEGQNVTLSCEQNLNHDAMYWYRQDPGQGLRLIYYSQIVNDFQKGDIAEGYSVSREKKESFPLTVTSAQKNPTAFYLCASSTSGRTDTQYFGPGTRLTVL.

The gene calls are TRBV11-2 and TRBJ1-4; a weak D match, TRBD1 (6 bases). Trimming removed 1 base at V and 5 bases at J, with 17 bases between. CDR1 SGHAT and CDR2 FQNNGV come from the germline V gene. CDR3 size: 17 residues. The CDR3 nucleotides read TGTGCCAGCAGCTTAGCCCGAACAGGGTACTCCAATGAAAAACTGTTTTTT. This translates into CASSLARTGYSNEKLFF.

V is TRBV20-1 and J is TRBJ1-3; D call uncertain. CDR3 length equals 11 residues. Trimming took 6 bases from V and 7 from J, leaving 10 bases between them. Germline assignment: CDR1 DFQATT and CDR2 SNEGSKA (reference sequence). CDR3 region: CSALKPNTIYF. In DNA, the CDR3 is TGCAGTGCCCTGAAACCGAACACCATATATTTT.

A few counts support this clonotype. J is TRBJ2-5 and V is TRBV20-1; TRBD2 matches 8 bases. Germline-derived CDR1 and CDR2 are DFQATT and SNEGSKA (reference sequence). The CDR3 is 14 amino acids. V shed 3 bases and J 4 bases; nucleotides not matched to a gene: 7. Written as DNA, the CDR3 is TGCAGTGCTAGTCCGGGAGGGCTGGGAGAGACCCAGTACTTC. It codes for CSASPGGLGETQYF.